This T cell receptor beta chain was recorded in a study of blood T cells in healthy people across ages. A sample-barcoded 5' primer and a J-beta primer mix were used in a second PCR of about 6 to 12 cycles. TCRdb ran MiXCR on the 5' RACE reads and lists one entry per CDR3 protein. The table includes over a million distinct CDR3 sequences, around 25% detected once. The CDR3 is made up of 14 amino acids. Trimming took 4 bases from V and 2 from J; bases not matched to a gene: 6. The germline gives CDR1 SQVTM, CDR2 ANQGSEA. These data were also filed under a second study, of T cells of mothers and their children.

Source material: blood. The V gene is TRBV29-1, the J gene TRBJ2-3; TRBD2 agrees at 7 bases. This TCR derives from a girl between 2 and 10 years old in good health. The CDR3: CSVGASGYTDTQYF. CDR3 DNA sequence: TGCAGCGTTGGAGCTAGCGGATACACAGATACGCAGTATTTT.